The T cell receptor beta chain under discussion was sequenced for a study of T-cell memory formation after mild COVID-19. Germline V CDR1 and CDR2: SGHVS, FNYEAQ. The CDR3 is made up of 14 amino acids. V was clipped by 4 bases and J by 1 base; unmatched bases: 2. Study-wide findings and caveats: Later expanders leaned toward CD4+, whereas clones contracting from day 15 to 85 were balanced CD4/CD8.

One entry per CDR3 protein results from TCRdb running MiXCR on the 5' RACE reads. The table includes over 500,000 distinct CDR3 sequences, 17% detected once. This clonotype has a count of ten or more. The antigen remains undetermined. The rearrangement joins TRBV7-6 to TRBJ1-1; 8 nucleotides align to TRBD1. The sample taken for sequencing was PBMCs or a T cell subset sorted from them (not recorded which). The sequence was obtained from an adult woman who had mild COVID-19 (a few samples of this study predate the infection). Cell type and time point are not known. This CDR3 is CASSWGTGNTEAFF. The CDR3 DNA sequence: TGTGCCAGCAGCTGGGGGACAGGGAACACTGAAGCTTTCTTT.